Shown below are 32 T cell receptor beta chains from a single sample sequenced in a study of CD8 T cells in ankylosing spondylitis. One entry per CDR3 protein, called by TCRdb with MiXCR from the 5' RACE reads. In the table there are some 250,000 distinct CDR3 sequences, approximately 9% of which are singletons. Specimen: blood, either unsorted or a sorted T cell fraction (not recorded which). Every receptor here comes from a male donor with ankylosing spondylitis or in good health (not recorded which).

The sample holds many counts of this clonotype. This CDR3 reads CASSLRHSNYGYTF. For the CDR3, the DNA is TGTGCCAGCTCACTCCGACACTCTAACTATGGCTACACCTTC. The V call is TRBV18, the J call TRBJ1-2; D call uncertain. The CDR3 loop spans 14 amino acids. V lost 4 bases, J lost 0 bases, and 9 bases lay in between. CDR1 is KGHSH and CDR2 is LQKENI in the germline V gene. The full variable domain, with the rest looked up from reference TRBV18 and TRBJ1-2, is NAGVMQNPRHLVRRRGQEARLRCSPMKGHSHVYWYRQLPEEGLKFMVYLQKENIIDESGMPKERFSAEFPKEGPSILRIQQVVRGDSAAYFCASSLRHSNYGYTFGSGTRLTVV.

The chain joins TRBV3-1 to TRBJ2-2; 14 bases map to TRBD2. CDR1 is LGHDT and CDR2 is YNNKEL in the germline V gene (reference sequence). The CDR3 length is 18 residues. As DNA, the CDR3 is TGTACCTTCAGCCAGGGACTAGCGGGAGTCGCGAACACCGGGGAGCTGTTTTTT. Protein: CTFSQGLAGVANTGELFF. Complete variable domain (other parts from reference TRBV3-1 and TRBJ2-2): DTAVSQTPKYLVTQMGNDKSIKCEQNLGHDTMYWYKQDSKKFLKIMFSYNNKELIINETVPNRFSPKSPDKAHLNLHINSLELGDSAVYFCTFSQGLAGVANTGELFFGEGSRLTVL.

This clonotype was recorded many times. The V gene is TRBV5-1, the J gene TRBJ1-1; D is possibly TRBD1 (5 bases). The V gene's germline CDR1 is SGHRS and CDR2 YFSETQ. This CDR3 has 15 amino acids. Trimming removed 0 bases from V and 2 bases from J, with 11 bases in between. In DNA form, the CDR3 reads TGCGCCAGCAGCTTGGCGGCGGGGCCCAACACTGAAGCTTTCTTT. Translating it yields CASSLAAGPNTEAFF.

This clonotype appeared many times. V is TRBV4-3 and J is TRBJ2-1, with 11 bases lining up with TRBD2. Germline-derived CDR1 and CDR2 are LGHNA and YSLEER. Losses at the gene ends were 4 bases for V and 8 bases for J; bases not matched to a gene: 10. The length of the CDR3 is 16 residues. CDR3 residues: CASSLSTSGSIHEQFF. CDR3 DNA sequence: TGCGCCAGCAGCCTGTCTACTAGCGGGAGTATCCATGAGCAGTTCTTC.

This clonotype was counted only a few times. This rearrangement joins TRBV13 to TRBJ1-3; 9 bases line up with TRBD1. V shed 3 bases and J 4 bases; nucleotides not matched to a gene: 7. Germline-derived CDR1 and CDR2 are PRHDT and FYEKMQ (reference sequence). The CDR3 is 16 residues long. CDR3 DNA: TGTGCCAGCAGCTTGGACAGGGGACTCTCGGGAAACACCATATATTTT. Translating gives CASSLDRGLSGNTIYF.

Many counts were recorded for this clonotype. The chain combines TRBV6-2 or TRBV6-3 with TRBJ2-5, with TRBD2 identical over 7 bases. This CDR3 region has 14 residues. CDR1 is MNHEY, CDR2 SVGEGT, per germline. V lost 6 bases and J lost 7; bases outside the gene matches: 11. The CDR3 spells CASSRDYTAGTQYF. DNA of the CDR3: TGTGCCAGCAGCCGGGACTACACAGCTGGGACCCAGTACTTC.

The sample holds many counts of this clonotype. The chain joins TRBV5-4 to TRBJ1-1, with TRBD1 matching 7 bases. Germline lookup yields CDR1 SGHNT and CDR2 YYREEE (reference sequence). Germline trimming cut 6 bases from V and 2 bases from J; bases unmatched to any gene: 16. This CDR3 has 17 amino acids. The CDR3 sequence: CASTSGQSRSVNTEAFF. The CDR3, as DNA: TGTGCCAGCACCTCGGGACAGAGCAGATCGGTCAACACTGAAGCTTTCTTT.

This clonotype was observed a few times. CDR3 sequence (DNA): TGTGCCAGCAGCGAGGGGGGGTACACCTACGAGCAGTACTTC. This sequence encodes CASSEGGYTYEQYF. The chain has TRBV9 and TRBJ2-7; D is possibly TRBD2 (7 bases). V was trimmed by 3 bases and J by 2 bases, leaving 12 bases between them. CDR3 length equals 14 residues. CDR1 and CDR2 (germline): SGDLS, YYNGEE.

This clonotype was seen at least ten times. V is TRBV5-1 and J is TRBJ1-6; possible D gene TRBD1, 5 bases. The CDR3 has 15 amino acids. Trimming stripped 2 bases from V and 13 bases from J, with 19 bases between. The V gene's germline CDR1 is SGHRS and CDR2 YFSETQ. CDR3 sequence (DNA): TGCGCCAGCAGCTTCTATGGGGATGGCCAGGGCCCCCTCCACTTT. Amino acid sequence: CASSFYGDGQGPLHF.

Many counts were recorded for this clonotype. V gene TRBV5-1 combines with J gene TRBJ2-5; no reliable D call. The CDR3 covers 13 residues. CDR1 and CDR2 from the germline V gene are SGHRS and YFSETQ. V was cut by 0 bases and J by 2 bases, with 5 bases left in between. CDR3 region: CASSLEYQETQYF. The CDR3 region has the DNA TGCGCCAGCAGCTTGGAATATCAAGAGACCCAGTACTTC.

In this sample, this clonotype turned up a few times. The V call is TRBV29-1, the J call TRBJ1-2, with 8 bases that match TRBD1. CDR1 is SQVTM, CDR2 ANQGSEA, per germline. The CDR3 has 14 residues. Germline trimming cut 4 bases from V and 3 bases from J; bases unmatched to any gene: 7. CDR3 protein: CSVVGSGGDYGYTF. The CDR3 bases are TGCAGCGTTGTAGGGTCAGGGGGCGACTATGGCTACACCTTC. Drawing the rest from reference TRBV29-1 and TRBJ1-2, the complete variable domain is SAVISQKPSRDICQRGTSLTIQCQVDSQVTMMFWYRQQPGQSLTLIATANQGSEATYESGFVIDKFPISRPNLTFSTLTVSNMSPEDSSIYLCSVVGSGGDYGYTFGSGTRLTVV.

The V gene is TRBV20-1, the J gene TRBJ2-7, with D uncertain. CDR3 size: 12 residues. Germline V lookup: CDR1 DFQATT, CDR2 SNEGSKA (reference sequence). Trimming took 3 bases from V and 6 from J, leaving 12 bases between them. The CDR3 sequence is CSAREQRREQYF. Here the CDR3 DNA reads TGCAGTGCTAGGGAGCAACGCCGCGAGCAGTACTTC.

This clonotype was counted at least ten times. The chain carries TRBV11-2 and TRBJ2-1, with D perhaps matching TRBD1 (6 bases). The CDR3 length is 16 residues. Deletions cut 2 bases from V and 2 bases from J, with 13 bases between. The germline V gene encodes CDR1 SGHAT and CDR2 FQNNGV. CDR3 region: CASSLYERTAYNEQFF. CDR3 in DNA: TGTGCCAGCAGCTTATATGAACGGACAGCCTACAATGAGCAGTTCTTC.

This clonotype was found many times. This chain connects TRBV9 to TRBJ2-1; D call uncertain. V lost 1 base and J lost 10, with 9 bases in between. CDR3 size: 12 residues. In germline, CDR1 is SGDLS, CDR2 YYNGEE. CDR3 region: CASSVYNGEQFF. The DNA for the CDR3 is TGTGCCAGCAGCGTATATAACGGAGAGCAGTTCTTC. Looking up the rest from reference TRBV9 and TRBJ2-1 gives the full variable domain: DSGVTQTPKHLITATGQRVTLRCSPRSGDLSVYWYQQSLDQGLQFLIQYYNGEERAKGNILERFSAQQFPDLHSELNLSSLELGDSALYFCASSVYNGEQFFGPGTRLTVL.

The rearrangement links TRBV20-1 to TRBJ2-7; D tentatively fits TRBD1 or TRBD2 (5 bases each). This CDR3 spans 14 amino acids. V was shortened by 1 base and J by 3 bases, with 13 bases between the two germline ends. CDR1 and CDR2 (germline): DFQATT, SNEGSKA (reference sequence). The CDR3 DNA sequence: TGCAGTGCTAGAGTGGACGGGGCGCGCTACGAGCAGTACTTC. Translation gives CSARVDGARYEQYF.

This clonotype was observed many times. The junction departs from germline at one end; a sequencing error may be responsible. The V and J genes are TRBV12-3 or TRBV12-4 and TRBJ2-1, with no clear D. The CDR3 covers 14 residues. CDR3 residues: CASSLGDSYNEQFF. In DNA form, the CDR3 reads TGTGCTAGCAGCTTGGGCGATTCCTACAATGAGCAGTTCTTC.

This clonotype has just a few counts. The CDR3 sequence is CASSFQGPLNQPQHF. The CDR3 DNA is TGTGCCAGCAGCTTCCAAGGGCCTCTCAATCAGCCCCAGCATTTT. V and J are TRBV7-2 and TRBJ1-5; D is undetermined. This CDR3 region has 15 residues. Looked up from germline, CDR1 is SGHTA and CDR2 is FQGNSA. V gave up 3 bases and J gave up 3 bases, with 12 bases separating them. The variable domain in full, completed from reference TRBV7-2 and TRBJ1-5, reads GAGVSQSPSNKVTEKGKDVELRCDPISGHTALYWYRQSLGQGLEFLIYFQGNSAPDKSGLPSDRFSAERTGGSVSTLTIQRTQQEDSAVYLCASSFQGPLNQPQHFGDGTRLSIL.

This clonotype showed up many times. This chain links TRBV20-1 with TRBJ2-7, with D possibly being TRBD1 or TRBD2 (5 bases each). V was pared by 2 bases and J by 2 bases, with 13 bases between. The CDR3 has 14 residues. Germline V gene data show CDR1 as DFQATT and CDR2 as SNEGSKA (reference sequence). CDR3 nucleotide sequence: TGCAGTGCTAGAACCCGGGACGGAGCCTACGAGCAGTACTTC. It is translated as CSARTRDGAYEQYF.

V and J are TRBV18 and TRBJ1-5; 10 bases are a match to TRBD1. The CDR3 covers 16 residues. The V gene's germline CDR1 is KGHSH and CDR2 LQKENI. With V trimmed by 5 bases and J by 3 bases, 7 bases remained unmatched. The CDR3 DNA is TGTGCCAGCTCAACAGGGACAGGGGTAAACAATCAGCCCCAGCATTTT. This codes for CASSTGTGVNNQPQHF.

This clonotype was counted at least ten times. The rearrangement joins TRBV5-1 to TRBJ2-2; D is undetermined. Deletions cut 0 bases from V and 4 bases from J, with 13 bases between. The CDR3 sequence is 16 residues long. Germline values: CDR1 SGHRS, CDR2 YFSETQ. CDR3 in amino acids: CASSLASGRPTGELFF. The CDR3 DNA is TGCGCCAGCAGCTTGGCTTCGGGCAGGCCCACCGGGGAGCTGTTTTTT.

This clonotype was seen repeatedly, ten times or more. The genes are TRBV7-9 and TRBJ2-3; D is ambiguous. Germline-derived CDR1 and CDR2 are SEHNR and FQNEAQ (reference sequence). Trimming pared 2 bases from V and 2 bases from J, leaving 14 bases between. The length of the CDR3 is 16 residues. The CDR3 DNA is TGTGCCAGCAGCTTAAGTTCTCGCCAGAACACAGATACGCAGTATTTT. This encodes CASSLSSRQNTDTQYF.

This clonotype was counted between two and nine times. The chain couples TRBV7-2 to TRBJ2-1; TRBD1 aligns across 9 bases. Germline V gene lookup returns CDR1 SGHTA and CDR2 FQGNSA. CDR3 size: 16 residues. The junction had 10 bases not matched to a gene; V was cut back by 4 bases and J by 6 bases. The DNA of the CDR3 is TGTGCCAGCAGCTCTAGGCGGGGACAGGGAGGCAATGAGCAGTTCTTC. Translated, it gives CASSSRRGQGGNEQFF.

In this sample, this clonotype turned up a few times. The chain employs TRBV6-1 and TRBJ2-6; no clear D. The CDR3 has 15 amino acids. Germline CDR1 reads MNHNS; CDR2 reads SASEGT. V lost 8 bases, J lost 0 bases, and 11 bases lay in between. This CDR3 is CASFPPRSGANVLTF. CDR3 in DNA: TGTGCCAGCTTTCCTCCCCGCTCTGGGGCCAACGTCCTGACTTTC.

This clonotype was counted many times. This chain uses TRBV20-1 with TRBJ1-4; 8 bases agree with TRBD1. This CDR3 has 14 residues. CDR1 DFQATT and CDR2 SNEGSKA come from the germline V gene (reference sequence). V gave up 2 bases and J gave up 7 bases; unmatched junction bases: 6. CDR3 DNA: TGCAGTGCTAGACATTCCACAGGGGGTGAAAAACTGTTTTTT. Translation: CSARHSTGGEKLFF.

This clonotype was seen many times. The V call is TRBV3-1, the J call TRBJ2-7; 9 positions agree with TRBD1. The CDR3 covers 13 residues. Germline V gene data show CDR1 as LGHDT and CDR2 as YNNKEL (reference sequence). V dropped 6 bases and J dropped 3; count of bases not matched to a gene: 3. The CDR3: CASRGDRVYEQYF. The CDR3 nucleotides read TGTGCCAGCAGAGGGGACAGGGTCTACGAGCAGTACTTC.

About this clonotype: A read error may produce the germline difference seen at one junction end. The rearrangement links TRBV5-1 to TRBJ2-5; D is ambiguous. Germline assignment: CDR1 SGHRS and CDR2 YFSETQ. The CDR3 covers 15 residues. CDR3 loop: CASSLGKLYQEPQSF. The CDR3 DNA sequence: TGCGCCAGCAGTTTGGGGAAATTGTACCAAGAGCCCCAGTCCTTC.

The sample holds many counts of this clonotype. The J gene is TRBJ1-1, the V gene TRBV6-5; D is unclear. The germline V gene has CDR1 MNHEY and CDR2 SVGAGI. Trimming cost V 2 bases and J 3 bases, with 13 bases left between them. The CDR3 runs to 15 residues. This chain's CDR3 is CASSYGLVRDTEAFF. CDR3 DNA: TGTGCCAGCAGTTACGGGCTCGTTAGGGACACTGAAGCTTTCTTT.

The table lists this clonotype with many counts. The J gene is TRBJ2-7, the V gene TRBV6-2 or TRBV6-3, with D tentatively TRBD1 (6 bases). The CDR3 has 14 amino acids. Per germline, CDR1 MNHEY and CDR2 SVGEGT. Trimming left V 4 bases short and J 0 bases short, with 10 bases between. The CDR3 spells CASSLLGASYEQYF. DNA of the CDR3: TGTGCCAGCAGTTTATTGGGGGCCTCCTACGAGCAGTACTTC.

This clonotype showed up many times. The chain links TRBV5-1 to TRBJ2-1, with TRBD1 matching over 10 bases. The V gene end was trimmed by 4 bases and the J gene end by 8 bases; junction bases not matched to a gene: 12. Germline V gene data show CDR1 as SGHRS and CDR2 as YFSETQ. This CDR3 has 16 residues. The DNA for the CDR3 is TGCGCCAGCAGCACACTCCGGGACAGGGGTGGTCATGAGCAGTTCTTC. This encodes CASSTLRDRGGHEQFF.

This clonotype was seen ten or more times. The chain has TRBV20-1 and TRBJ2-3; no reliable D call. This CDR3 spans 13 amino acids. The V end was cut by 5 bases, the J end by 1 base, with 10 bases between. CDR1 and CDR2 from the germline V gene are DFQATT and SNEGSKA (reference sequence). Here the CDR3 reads CSADPAGTDTQYF. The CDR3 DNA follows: TGCAGTGCTGACCCGGCGGGCACAGATACGCAGTATTTT.

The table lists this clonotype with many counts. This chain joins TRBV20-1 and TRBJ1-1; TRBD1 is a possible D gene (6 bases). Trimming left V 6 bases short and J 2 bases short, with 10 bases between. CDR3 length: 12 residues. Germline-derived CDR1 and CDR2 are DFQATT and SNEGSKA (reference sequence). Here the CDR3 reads CSARGKNTEAFF. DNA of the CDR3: TGCAGTGCGAGGGGGAAAAACACTGAAGCTTTCTTT.

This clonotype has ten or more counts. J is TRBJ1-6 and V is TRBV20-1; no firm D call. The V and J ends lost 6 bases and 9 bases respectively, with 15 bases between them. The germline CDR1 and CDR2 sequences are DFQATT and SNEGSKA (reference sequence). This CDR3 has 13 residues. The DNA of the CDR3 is TGCAGTGCCCCCCGCCTCCTCGTTTCACCCCTCCACTTT. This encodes CSAPRLLVSPLHF.